Below are 5 T cell receptor beta chains sequenced from a single sample in a study of CD8 T cell repertoires and HIV-1 epitope variants. TCRdb's copy holds only in-frame clones and misses some; the assay was immunoSEQ multiplex PCR. The sample lists under 2,500 clones, around 70% seen once, with approximately 47% in the top ten. Their antigen targets remain unknown. The sequencing input was cultured CD8+ T cells derived from PBMCs. These receptors came from a male donor with HIV.

V usage is TRBV7-9 and J usage is TRBJ2-7; no firm D call. This CDR3 is built from 14 residues. Germline V gene lookup returns CDR1 SEHNR and CDR2 FQNEAQ (reference sequence). V lost 1 base and J 1 base, leaving 8 bases between the germline ends. CDR3 in amino acids: CASSLVVRSYEQYF. Written as DNA, the CDR3 is TGTGCCAGCAGCTTAGTTGTCAGATCCTACGAGCAGTACTTC. Looking up the rest from reference TRBV7-9 and TRBJ2-7 gives the full variable domain: DTGVSQNPRHKITKRGQNVTFRCDPISEHNRLYWYRQTLGQGPEFLTYFQNEAQLEKSRLLSDRFSAERPKGSFSTLEIQRTEQGDSAMYLCASSLVVRSYEQYFGPGTRLTVT.

The V call is TRBV19, the J call TRBJ2-1; 8 bases line up with TRBD2. This CDR3 spans 12 amino acids. Trimming cost V 5 bases and J 10 bases; bases outside gene matches: 4. CDR1 LNHDA and CDR2 SQIVND come from the germline V gene (reference sequence). The CDR3 sequence is CASSFVAGEQFF. The CDR3 coding sequence is TGTGCCAGTAGTTTCGTAGCGGGAGAGCAGTTCTTC.

This chain uses TRBV27 with TRBJ2-7; D may be TRBD2 (6 bases). CDR1 MNHEY and CDR2 SMNVEV come from the germline V gene (reference sequence). The V gene lost 0 bases and the J gene lost 6 bases, with 12 bases spanning the gap. This CDR3 region has 14 residues. CDR3 nucleotides: TGTGCCAGCAGTTTATCGAATTTGGGGGGCGAGCAGTACTTC. It encodes CASSLSNLGGEQYF.

The genes are TRBV27 and TRBJ1-1; TRBD1 is a possible D gene (5 bases). Trimming removed 3 bases from V and 3 bases from J, with 11 bases in between. In germline, CDR1 is MNHEY, CDR2 SMNVEV (reference sequence). This CDR3 region has 14 residues. CDR3 protein: CASSFGREDTEAFF. The CDR3 nucleotides read TGTGCCAGCAGTTTCGGCAGGGAGGACACTGAAGCTTTCTTT.

The V call is TRBV28, the J call TRBJ2-6; unclear D gene. The CDR3 runs to 15 residues. Germline assignment: CDR1 MDHEN and CDR2 SYDVKM. V was shortened by 3 bases and J by 1 base, with 7 bases between the two germline ends. CDR3 region: CASSFSLSGANVLTF. The CDR3 DNA follows: TGTGCCAGCAGTTTCTCATTGTCTGGGGCCAACGTCCTGACTTTC.